This T cell receptor (beta chain) was documented in a study of Graves' ophthalmopathy and Graves' hyperthyroidism. Study-wide points: Most expanded thyroid clonotypes above 0.001 frequency also appeared in blood. A 13-signature model separated ophthalmopathy from stable hyperthyroidism, just over 85% sensitivity, 75% to 84% specificity.

This CDR3 comprises 13 residues. Germline CDR1 and CDR2: SQVTM and ANQGSEA. Germline trimming cut 4 bases from V and 1 base from J; bases unmatched to any gene: 3. RNA transcripts yielded amplified TCR beta CDR3 regions. HTBI primers were used in a first-round RT-PCR, which preceded a second-round multiplex PCR. TCRdb re-analysed the multiplex PCR reads in MiXCR, keeping a single row per CDR3 protein. The sample consists of hundreds of thousands of distinct CDR3 sequences, about 41% of them appearing once. Diagnosis relied on clinical symptoms, serum thyroxine, TRAb, thyroid ultrasound and orbital computed tomography. This clonotype came up a few times. Its antigen is not identified.

The sequencing sample was made of peripheral blood. The chain combines TRBV29-1 with TRBJ1-2; 7 bases agree with TRBD1. The source is an adult man with Graves' ophthalmopathy. This CDR3 reads CSVGTGRNYGYTF. The CDR3 DNA is TGCAGCGTTGGGACAGGTCGTAACTATGGCTACACCTTC.